The entry below describes one TCR beta chain. The entry originates in a study of sequential checkpoint blockade in melanoma. Treatment indicated: randomized to nivolumab then ipilimumab (arm A) or the reverse (arm B). Germline V gene data show CDR1 as SEHNR and CDR2 as FQNEAQ (reference sequence). The CDR3 contains 16 residues. With 4 bases removed from V and 5 bases from J, the gap between germline ends came to 19 bases. Data came from immunoSEQ multiplex PCR; TCRdb stores just in-frame clones and leaves some out. Among around 18,000 clones listed, approximately 74% were seen once. The sequence was obtained from a human donor with melanoma. Specimen: CD8+ T cells sorted from blood (inferred from file names), collected from a patient given nivolumab and ipilimumab in sequence. The chain is built from TRBV7-9 and TRBJ2-3; TRBD1 might be the D (5 bases). The CDR3: CASSSTQVRERDTQYF. Written as DNA, the CDR3 is TGTGCCAGCAGCTCAACACAGGTCAGAGAGAGAGATACGCAGTATTTT.